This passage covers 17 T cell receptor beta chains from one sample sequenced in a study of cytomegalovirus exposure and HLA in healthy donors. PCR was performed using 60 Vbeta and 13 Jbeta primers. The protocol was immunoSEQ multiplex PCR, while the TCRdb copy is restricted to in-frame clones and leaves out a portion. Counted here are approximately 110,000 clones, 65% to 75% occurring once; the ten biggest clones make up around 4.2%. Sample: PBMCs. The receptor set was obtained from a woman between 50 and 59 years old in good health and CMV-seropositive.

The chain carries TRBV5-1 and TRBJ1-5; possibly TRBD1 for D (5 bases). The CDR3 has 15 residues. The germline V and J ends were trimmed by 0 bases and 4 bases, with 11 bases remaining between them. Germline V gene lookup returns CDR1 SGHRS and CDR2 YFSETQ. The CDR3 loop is CASSLEGVRNQPQHF. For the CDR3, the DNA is TGCGCCAGCAGCTTGGAAGGGGTTCGGAATCAGCCCCAGCATTTT.

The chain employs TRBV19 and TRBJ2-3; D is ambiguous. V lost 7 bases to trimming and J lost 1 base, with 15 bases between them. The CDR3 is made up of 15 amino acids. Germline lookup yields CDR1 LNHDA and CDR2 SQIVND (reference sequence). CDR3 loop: CASTPRPMGTDTQYF. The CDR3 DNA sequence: TGTGCCAGTACCCCGCGGCCCATGGGCACAGATACGCAGTATTTT.

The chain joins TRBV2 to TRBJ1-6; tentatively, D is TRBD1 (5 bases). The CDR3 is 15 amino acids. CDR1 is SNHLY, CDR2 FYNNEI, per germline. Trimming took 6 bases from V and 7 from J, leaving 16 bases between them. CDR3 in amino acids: CASRISGLLNSPLHF. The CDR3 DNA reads TGTGCCAGCAGAATTTCGGGACTCCTAAATTCACCCCTCCACTTT.

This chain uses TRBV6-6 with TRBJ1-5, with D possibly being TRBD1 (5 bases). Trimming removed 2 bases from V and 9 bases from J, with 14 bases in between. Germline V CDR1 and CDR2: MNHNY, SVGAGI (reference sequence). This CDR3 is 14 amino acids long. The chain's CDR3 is CASSYRGPKGPQHF. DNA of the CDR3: TGTGCCAGCAGTTACAGGGGCCCCAAGGGGCCCCAGCATTTT.

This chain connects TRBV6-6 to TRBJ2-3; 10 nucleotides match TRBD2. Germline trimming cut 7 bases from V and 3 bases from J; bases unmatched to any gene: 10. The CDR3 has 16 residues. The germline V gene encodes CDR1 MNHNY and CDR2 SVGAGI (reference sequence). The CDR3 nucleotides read TGTGCCAGCACTGTGAGACTAGCGGGCGGGACAGATACGCAGTATTTT. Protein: CASTVRLAGGTDTQYF.

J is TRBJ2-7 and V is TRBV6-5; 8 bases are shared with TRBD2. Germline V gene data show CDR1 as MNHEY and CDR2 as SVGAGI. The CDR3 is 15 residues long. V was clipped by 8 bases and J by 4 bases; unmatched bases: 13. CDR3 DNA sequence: TGTGCCAGCGCCTCCTTAGGCGCGGGGGGTTACGAGCAGTACTTC. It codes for CASASLGAGGYEQYF.

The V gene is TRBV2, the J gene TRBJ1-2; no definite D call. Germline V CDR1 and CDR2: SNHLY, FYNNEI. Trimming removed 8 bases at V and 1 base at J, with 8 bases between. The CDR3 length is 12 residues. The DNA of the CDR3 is TGTGCCAGCTATAATTTTAACTATGGCTACACCTTC. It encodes CASYNFNYGYTF.

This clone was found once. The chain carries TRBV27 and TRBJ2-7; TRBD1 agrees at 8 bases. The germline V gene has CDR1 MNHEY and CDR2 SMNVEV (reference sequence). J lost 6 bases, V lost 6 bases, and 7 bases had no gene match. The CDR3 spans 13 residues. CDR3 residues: CASSDRGFGEQYF. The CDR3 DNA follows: TGTGCCAGCAGCGACAGGGGATTTGGCGAGCAGTACTTC.

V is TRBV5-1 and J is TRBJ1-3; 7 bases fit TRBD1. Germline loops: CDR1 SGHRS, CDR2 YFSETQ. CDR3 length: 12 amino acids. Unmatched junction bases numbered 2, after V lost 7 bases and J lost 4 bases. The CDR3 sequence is CASGQDGNTIYF. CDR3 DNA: TGCGCCAGCGGACAGGACGGAAACACCATATATTTT.

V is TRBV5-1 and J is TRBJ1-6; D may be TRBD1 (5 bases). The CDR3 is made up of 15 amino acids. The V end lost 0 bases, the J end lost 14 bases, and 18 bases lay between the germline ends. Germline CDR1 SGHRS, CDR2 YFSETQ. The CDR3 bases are TGCGCCAGCAGCTTGGGGGGACGAGACCGGGGGACCCTCCACTTT. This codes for CASSLGGRDRGTLHF. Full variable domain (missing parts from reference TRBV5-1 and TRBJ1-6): KAGVTQTPRYLIKTRGQQVTLSCSPISGHRSVSWYQQTPGQGLQFLFEYFSETQRNKGNFPGRFSGRQFSNSRSEMNVSTLELGDSALYLCASSLGGRDRGTLHFGNGTRLTVT.

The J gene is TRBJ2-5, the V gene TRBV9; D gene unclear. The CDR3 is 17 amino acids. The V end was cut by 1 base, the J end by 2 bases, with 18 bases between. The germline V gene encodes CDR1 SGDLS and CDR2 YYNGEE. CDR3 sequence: CASSVNPQTYSQETQYF. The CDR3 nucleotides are TGTGCCAGCAGCGTAAACCCCCAGACTTATTCACAAGAGACCCAGTACTTC. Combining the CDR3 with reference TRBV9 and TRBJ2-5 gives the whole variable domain DSGVTQTPKHLITATGQRVTLRCSPRSGDLSVYWYQQSLDQGLQFLIQYYNGEERAKGNILERFSAQQFPDLHSELNLSSLELGDSALYFCASSVNPQTYSQETQYFGPGTRLLVL.

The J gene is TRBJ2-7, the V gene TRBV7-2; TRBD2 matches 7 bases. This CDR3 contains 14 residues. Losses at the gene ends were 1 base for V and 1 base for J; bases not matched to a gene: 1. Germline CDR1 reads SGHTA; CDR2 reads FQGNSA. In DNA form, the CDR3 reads TGTGCCAGCAGCTTAGGGGGAGGGTCCTACGAGCAGTACTTC. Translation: CASSLGGGSYEQYF.

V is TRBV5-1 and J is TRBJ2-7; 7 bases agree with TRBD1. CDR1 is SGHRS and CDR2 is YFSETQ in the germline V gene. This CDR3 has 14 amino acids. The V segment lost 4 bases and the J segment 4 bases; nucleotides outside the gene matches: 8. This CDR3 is CASSPTGWGYEQYF. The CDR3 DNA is TGCGCCAGCAGCCCGACAGGGTGGGGATACGAGCAGTACTTC.

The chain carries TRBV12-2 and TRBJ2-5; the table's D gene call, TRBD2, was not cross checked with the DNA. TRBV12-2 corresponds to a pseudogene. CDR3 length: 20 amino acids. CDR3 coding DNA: TGTGCAAGTCGCCTCGGCTTTGGTGTTAGCGGGGGGGCGGGCGAAGAGACCCAGTACTTC. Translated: CASRLGFGVSGGAGEETQYF.

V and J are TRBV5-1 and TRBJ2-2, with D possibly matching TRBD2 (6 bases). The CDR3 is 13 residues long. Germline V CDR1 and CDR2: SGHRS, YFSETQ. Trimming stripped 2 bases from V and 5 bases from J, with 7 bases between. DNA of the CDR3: TGCGCCAGCAGCTTCCGGGGGACCGGGGAGCTGTTTTTT. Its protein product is CASSFRGTGELFF.

DNA for the CDR3: TGCGCCAGCAGTGAAAAGGGGGCCGATCTGTTCTTC. Amino acid sequence: CASSEKGADLFF. The rearrangement joins TRBV10-2 to TRBJ2-1; 7 nucleotides match TRBD1. CDR1 WSHSY and CDR2 SAAADI come from the germline V gene. The CDR3 loop spans 12 amino acids. V shed 3 bases, J shed 15 bases, and the junction held 8 bases outside the gene matches.

Here the CDR3 reads CASNFFRPSGGQFF. CDR3 bases: TGTGCCAGCAATTTCTTCAGGCCTAGCGGCGGGCAGTTCTTC. This chain connects TRBV6-1 to TRBJ2-1, with TRBD2 identical over 7 bases. V gave up 7 bases and J gave up 12 bases; unmatched junction bases: 15. CDR3 size: 14 residues. From germline, CDR1 is MNHNS and CDR2 SASEGT.